This T cell receptor (beta chain) comes out of a study of blood T cells in healthy people across ages. Across the study: In model experiments, template switching was able to capture about one barcoded beta molecule for every two T cells that were present.

The CDR3 loop spans 13 amino acids. V was clipped by 8 bases and J by 3 bases, with 11 bases between them. The V gene's germline CDR1 is SGHTA and CDR2 FQGTGA. General study findings and limits: Diversity figures based on one million T cells were deemed too low.

This clonotype was counted a few times. Its matching antigen is unknown. Through a sample-barcoded 5' primer and a J-beta primer mix, a second PCR was run for 7 to 11 cycles. TCRdb analysed the 5' RACE reads with MiXCR anew, one entry per CDR3 protein. The sample yields over 750,000 distinct CDR3 sequences, 20% to 30% seen once. The same specimen was also included in a second study, on T cells of mothers and their children.

The receptor was derived from a boy younger than 18 in good health. The chain links TRBV7-3 to TRBJ2-1; perhaps TRBD1 as D (6 bases). The sequenced material came from blood. The CDR3 region is CASGRGIYNEQFF. DNA of the CDR3: TGTGCCAGCGGTAGGGGGATCTACAATGAGCAGTTCTTC.